The present entry profiles one T cell receptor (beta chain) with its context. Antigen: not known. Combined were second doses at about 4 or about 12 weeks. This CDR3 contains 14 residues. V lost 3 bases and J 0 bases, leaving 8 bases between the germline ends. Per the germline V gene, CDR1 is MNHEY and CDR2 is SMNVEV (reference sequence). Sequencing was performed with immunoSEQ multiplex PCR; in TCRdb, only in-frame clones are kept and a portion is missing. In the table there are 140,000 or so clones, around 90% of which are singletons. The source of the sample is a study of T cell responses to AZD1222 COVID-19 vaccine. Regarding the study as a whole: Elevations in Spike-specific TCR breadth and depth followed administration of two AZD1222 doses. The CD4 TCRs associated with vaccination extended across spike and predominated at 160-218 and 743-854. Females made up more of the donors, who were largely white British, and clonal diversity may have come out too low.

The sequences come from peripheral blood, collected 28 days after the second AZD1222 dose. This sequence originates from an adult who received the AZD1222 COVID-19 vaccine. V usage is TRBV27 and J usage is TRBJ2-5, with no clear D. The CDR3 sequence: CASSFADHQETQYF. CDR3 coding DNA: TGTGCCAGCAGTTTTGCGGACCACCAAGAGACCCAGTACTTC.